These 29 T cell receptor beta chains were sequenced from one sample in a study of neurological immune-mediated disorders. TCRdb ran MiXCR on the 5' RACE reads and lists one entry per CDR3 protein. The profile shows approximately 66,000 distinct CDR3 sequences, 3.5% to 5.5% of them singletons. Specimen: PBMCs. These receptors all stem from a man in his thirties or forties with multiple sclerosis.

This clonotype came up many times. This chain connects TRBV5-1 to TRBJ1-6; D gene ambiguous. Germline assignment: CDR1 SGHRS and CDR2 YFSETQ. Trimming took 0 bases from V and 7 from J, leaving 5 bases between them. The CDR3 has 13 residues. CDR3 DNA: TGCGCCAGCAGCTTGGAGGCCAATTCACCCCTCCACTTT. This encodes CASSLEANSPLHF.

CDR3 bases: TGTGCCAGCAGCCAGACAGAGGCTAATGAAAAACTGTTTTTT. This codes for CASSQTEANEKLFF. The chain couples TRBV11-2 to TRBJ1-4; D is perhaps TRBD1 (5 bases). CDR1 and CDR2 (germline): SGHAT, FQNNGV. Trimming removed 5 bases at V and 3 bases at J, with 10 bases between. The CDR3 contains 14 residues.

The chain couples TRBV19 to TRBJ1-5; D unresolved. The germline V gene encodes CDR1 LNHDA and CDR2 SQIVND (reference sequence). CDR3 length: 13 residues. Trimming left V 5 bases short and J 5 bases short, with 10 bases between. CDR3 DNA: TGTGCCAGTAGTGACTATCCGCATCAGCCCCAGCATTTT. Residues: CASSDYPHQPQHF.

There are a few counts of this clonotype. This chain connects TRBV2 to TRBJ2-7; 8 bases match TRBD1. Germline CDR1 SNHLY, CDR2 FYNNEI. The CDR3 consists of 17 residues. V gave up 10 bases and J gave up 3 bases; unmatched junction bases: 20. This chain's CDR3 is CATLDRDQMTPDYEQYF. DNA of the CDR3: TGTGCCACTCTGGACAGGGACCAAATGACCCCTGACTACGAGCAGTACTTC.

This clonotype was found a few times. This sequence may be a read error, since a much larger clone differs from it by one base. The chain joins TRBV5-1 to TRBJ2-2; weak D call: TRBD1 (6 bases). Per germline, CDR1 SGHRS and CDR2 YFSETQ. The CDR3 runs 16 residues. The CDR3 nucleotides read TGCGCCGGCAGCCGTACGGACAGTCCGAACACCGGGGAGCTGTTTTTT. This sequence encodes CAGSRTDSPNTGELFF.

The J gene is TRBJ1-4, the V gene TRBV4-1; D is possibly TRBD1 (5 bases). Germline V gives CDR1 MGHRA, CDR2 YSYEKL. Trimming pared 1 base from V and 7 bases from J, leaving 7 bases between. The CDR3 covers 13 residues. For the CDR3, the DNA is TGCGCCAGCAGCCAAGTCGGGGGTGAAAAACTGTTTTTT. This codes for CASSQVGGEKLFF.

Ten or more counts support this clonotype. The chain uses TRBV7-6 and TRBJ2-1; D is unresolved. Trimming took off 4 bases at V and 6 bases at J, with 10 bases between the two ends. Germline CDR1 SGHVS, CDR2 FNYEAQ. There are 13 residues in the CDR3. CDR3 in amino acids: CASSSGPRNEQFF. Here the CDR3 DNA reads TGTGCCAGCAGCTCCGGGCCCCGCAATGAGCAGTTCTTC. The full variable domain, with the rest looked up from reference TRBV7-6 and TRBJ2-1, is GAGVSQSPRYKVTKRGQDVALRCDPISGHVSLYWYRQALGQGPEFLTYFNYEAQQDKSGLPNDRFSAERPEGSISTLTIQRTEQRDSAMYRCASSSGPRNEQFFGPGTRLTVL.

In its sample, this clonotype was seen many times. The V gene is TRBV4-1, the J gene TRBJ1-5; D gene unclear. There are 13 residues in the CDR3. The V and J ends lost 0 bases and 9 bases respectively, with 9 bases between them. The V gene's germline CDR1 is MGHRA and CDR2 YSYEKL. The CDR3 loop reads CASSQEILRPQHF. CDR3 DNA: TGCGCCAGCAGCCAAGAAATCCTGAGGCCCCAGCATTTT.

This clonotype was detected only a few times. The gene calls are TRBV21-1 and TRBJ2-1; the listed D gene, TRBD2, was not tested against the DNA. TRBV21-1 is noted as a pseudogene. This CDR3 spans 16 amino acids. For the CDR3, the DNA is TGTGCCAGCAGCAAAAGGGAAATAGCGGGGGGTTATGAGCAGTTCTTC. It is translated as CASSKREIAGGYEQFF.

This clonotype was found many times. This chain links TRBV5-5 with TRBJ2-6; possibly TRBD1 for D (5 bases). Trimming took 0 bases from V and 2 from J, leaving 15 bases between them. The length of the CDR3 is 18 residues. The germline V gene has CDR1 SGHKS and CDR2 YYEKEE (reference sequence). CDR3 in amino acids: CASSLVVRATAGANVLTF. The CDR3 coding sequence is TGTGCCAGCAGCTTGGTGGTCAGGGCGACGGCTGGGGCCAACGTCCTGACTTTC.

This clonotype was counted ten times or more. The DNA for the CDR3 is TGTGCCATCAGCAAAACTCGGGATGCAACTAATGAAAAACTGTTTTTT. Its protein product is CAISKTRDATNEKLFF. The chain recombines TRBV10-3 with TRBJ1-4; D unresolved. The CDR3 is made up of 16 amino acids. With 6 bases removed from V and 0 bases from J, the gap between germline ends came to 14 bases. CDR1 and CDR2 from the germline V gene are ENHRY and SYGVKD.

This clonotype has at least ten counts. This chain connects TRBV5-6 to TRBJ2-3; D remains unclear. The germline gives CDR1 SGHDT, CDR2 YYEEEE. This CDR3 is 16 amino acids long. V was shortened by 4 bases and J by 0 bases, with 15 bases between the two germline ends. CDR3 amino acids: CASSPTGQTSTDTQYF. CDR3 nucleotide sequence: TGTGCCAGCAGCCCTACCGGGCAGACAAGCACAGATACGCAGTATTTT.

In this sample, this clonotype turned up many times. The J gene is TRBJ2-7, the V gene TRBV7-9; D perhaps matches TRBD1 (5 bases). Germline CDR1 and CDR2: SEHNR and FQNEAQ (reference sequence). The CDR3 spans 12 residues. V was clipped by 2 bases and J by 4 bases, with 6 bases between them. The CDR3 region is CASSLKGYEQYF. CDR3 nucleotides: TGTGCCAGCAGCTTAAAGGGGTACGAGCAGTACTTC.

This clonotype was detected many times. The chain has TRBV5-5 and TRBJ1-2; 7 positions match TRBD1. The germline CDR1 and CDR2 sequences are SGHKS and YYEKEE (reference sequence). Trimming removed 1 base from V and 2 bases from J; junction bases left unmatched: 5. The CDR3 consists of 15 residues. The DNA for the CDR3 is TGTGCCAGCAGCTTGTCTGGACAGGAGAACTATGGCTACACCTTC. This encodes CASSLSGQENYGYTF. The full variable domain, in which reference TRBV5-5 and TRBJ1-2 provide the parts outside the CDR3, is DAGVTQSPTHLIKTRGQQVTLRCSPISGHKSVSWYQQVLGQGPQFIFQYYEKEERGRGNFPDRFSARQFPNYSSELNVNALLLGDSALYLCASSLSGQENYGYTFGSGTRLTVV.

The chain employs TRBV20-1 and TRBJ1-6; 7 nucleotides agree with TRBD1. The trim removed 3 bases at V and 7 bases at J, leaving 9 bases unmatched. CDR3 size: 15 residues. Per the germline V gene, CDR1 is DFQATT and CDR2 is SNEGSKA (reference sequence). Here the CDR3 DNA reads TGCAGTGCTAGGAGGGATGGGACAGCGAATTCACCCCTCCACTTT. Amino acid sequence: CSARRDGTANSPLHF.

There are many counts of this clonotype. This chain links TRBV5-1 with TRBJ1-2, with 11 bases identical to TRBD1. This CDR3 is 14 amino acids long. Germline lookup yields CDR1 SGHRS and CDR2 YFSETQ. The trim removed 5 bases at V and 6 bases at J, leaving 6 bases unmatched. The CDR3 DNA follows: TGCGCCAGCAGTACCGGGACAGGGGGGAATGGCTACACCTTC. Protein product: CASSTGTGGNGYTF. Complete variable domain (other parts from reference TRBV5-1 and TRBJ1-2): KAGVTQTPRYLIKTRGQQVTLSCSPISGHRSVSWYQQTPGQGLQFLFEYFSETQRNKGNFPGRFSGRQFSNSRSEMNVSTLELGDSALYLCASSTGTGGNGYTFGSGTRLTVV.

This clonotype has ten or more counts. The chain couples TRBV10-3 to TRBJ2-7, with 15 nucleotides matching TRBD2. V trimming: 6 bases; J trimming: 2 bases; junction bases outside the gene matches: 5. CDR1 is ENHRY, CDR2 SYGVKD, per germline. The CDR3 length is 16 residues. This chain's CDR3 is CAIRGLAGGRTYEQYV. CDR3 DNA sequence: TGTGCCATCAGGGGACTAGCGGGGGGCCGAACCTACGAGCAGTACGTC.

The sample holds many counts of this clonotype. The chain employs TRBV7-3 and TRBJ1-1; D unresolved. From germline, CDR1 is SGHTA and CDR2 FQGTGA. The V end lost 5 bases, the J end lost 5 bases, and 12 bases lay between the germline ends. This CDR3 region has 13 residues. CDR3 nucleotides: TGTGCCAGCAGCCAAAATTCGCGGACTGAAGCTTTCTTT. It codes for CASSQNSRTEAFF.

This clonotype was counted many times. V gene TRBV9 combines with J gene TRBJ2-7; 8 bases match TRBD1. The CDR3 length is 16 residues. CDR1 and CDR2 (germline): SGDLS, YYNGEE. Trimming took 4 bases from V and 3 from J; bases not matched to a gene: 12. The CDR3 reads CASSPKQGTGYYEQYF. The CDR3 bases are TGTGCCAGCAGCCCTAAACAGGGGACAGGCTACTACGAGCAGTACTTC.

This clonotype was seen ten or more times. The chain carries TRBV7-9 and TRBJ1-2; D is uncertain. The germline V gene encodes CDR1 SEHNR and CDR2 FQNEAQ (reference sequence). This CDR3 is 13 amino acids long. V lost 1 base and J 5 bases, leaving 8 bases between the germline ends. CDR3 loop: CASSLDPGYGYTF. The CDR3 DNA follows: TGTGCCAGCAGCTTAGATCCAGGATATGGCTACACCTTC.

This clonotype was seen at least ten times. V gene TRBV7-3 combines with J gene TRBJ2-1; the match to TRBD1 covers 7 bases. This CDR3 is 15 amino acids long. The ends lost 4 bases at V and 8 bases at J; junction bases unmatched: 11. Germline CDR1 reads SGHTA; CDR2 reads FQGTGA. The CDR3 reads CASSSGLQGIDEQFF. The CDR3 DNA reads TGTGCCAGCAGCTCAGGGTTACAGGGGATCGATGAGCAGTTCTTC.

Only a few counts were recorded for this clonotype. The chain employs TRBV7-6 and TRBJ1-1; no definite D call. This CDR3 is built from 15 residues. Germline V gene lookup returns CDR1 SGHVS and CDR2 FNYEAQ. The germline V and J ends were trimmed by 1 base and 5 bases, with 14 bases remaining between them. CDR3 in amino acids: CASSLVTIMRTEAFF. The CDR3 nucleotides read TGTGCCAGCAGCTTAGTCACGATCATGAGGACTGAAGCTTTCTTT.

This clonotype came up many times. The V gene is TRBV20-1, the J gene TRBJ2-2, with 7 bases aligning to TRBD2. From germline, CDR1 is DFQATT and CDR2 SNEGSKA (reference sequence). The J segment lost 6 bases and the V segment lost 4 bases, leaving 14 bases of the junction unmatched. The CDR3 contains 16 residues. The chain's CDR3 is CSATNPVAGESGELFF. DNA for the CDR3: TGCAGTGCTACCAATCCCGTTGCGGGGGAGTCCGGGGAGCTGTTTTTT.

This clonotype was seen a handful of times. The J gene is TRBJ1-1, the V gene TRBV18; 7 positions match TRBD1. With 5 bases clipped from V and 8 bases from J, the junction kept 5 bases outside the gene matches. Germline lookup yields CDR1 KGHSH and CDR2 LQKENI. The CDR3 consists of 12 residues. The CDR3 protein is CASSTRQGEAFF. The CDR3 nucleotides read TGTGCCAGCTCAACCAGACAGGGCGAAGCTTTCTTT.

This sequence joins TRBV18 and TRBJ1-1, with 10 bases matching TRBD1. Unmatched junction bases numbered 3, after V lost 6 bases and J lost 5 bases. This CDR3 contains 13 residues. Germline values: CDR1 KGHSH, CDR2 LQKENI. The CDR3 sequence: CASSGTGVTEAFF. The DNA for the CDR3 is TGTGCCAGCTCCGGGACAGGGGTTACTGAAGCTTTCTTT.

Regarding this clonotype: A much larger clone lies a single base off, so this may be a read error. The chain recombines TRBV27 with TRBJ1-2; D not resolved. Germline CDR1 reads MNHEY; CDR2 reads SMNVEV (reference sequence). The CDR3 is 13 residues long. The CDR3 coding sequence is TGTGCCAGCAGATCCGAAGGTCTCTATGTCTACACCTTC. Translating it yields CASRSEGLYVYTF.

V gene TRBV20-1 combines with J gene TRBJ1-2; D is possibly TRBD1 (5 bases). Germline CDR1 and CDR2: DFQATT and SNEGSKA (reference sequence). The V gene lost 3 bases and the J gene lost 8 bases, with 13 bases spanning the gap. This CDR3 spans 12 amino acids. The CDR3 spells CSASPGTYGYTF. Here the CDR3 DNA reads TGCAGTGCTAGTCCCGGGACCTACGGCTACACCTTC.

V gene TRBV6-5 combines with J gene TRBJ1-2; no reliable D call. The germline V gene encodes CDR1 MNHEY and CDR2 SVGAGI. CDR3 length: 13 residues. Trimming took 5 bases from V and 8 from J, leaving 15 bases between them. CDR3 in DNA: TGTGCCAGCAGTCCCCGAGAGGGCCGGGGCTACACCTTC. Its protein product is CASSPREGRGYTF.

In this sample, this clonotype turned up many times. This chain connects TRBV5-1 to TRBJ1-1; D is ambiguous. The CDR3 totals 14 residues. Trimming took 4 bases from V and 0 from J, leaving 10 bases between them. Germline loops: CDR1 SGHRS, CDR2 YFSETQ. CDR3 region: CASSHLGLNTEAFF. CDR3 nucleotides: TGCGCCAGCAGCCACTTGGGCTTGAACACTGAAGCTTTCTTT.